This T cell receptor (beta chain) was retrieved from a study of T-cell reconstitution after alpha-beta-depleted transplantation in children. This clonotype was observed a handful of times. The antigen is unknown. The study's findings and limits: Newly made T cells mostly supplied T-cell counts and diversity one year after transplant. As was reported, about two months after transplant, alpha-beta T cells came from several hundred expanded graft clones.

A TCRbeta library incorporating unique molecular identifiers was prepared. Each CDR3 protein is one row after TCRdb ran MiXCR on the PCR reads. The data hold about a million distinct CDR3 sequences, with roughly 29% observed a single time. V lost 7 bases, J lost 5 bases, and 12 bases lay in between. The CDR3 totals 13 residues. This sequence was found in a boy in the first two years of life who had a stem cell transplant for SCID, so the T cells may come from the graft donor. The chain recombines TRBV12-3 or TRBV12-4 with TRBJ1-5; D unresolved. The sequencing used PBMCs, mostly from graft donor cells, collected 360 days after TCRalphabeta/CD19-depleted stem cell transplant. CDR3 DNA sequence: TGTGCCAGCATGCCCGGTTCTTATCAGCCCCAGCATTTT. Protein product: CASMPGSYQPQHF.